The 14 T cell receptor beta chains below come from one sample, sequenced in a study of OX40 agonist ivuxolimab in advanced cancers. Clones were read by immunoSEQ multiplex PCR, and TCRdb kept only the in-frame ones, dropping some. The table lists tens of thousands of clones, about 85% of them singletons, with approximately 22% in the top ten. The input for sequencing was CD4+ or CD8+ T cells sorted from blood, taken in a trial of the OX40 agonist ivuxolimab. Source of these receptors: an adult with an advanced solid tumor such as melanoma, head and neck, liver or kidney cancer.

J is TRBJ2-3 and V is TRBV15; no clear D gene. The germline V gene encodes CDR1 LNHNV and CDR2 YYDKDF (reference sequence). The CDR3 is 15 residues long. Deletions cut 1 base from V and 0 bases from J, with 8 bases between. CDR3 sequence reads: CATSRGRTSTDTQYF. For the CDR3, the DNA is TGTGCCACCAGCAGAGGCAGAACTAGCACAGATACGCAGTATTTT. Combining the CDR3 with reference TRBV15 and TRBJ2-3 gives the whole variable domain DAMVIQNPRYQVTQFGKPVTLSCSQTLNHNVMYWYQQKSSQAPKLLFHYYDKDFNNEADTPDNFQSRRPNTSFCFLDIRSPGLGDTAMYLCATSRGRTSTDTQYFGPGTRLTVL.

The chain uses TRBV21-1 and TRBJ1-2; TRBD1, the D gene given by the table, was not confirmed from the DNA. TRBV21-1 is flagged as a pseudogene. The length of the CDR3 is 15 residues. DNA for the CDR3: TGTGCCAGCAGCAAAGGAAGGGGGCGCGACTATGGCTACACCTTC. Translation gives CASSKGRGRDYGYTF.

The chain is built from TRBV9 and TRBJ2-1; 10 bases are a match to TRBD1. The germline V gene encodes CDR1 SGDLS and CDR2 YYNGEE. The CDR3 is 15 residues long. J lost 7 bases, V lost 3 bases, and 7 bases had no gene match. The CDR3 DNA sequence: TGTGCCAGCAGCGGCTACGGGACAGGGGAAAATGAGCAGTTCTTC. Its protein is CASSGYGTGENEQFF.

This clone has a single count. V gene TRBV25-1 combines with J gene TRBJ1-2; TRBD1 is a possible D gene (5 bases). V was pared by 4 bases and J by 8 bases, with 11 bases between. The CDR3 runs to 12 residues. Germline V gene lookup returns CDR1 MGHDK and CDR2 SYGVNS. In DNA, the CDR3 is TGTGCCAGCAGTGGCCGCCGGGGCGGCTACACCTTC. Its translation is CASSGRRGGYTF.

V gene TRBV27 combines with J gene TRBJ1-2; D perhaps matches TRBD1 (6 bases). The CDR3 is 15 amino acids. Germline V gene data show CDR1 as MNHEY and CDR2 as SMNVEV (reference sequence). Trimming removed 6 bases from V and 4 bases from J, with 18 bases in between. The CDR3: CASRLGGGAVYGYTF. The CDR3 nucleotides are TGTGCCAGCAGACTAGGCGGGGGCGCGGTCTATGGCTACACCTTC.

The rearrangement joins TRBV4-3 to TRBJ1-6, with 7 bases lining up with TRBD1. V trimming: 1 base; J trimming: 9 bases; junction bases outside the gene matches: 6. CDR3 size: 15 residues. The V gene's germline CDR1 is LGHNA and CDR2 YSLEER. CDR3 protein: CASSQGGQNSSPLHF. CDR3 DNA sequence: TGCGCCAGCAGCCAAGGGGGACAGAACAGTTCACCCCTCCACTTT.

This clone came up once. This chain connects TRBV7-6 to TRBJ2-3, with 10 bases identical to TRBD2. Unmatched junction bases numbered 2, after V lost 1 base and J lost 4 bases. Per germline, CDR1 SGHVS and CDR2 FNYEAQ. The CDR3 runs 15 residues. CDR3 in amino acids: CASSLGSGGADTQYF. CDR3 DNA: TGTGCCAGCAGCTTAGGAAGCGGGGGGGCAGATACGCAGTATTTT.

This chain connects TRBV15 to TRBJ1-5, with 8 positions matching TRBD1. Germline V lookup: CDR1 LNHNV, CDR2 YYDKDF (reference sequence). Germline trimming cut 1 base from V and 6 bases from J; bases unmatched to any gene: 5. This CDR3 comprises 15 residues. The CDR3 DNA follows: TGTGCCACCAGCAGAGGACAGGGGCTGGGTCAGCCCCAGCATTTT. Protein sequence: CATSRGQGLGQPQHF.

The CDR3 loop is CATSRVGRGGEKLFF. CDR3 coding DNA: TGTGCCACCAGCAGAGTTGGCAGGGGGGGCGAAAAACTGTTTTTT. This chain links TRBV15 with TRBJ1-4; 7 bases match TRBD1. V was clipped by 1 base and J by 8 bases; unmatched bases: 7. In germline, CDR1 is LNHNV, CDR2 YYDKDF (reference sequence). The CDR3 totals 15 residues.

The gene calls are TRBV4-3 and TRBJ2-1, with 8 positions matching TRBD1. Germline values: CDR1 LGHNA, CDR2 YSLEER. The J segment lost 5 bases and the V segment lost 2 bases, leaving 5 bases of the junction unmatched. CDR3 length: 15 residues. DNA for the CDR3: TGCGCCAGCAGCCAACTGGACAGGGTAGACAATGAGCAGTTCTTC. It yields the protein CASSQLDRVDNEQFF.

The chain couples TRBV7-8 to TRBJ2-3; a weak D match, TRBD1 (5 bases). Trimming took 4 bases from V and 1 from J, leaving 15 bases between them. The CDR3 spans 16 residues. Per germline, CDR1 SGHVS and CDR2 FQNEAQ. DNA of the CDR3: TGTGCCAGCAGCTCGAGGCAGGGTTGGGGCACAGATACGCAGTATTTT. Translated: CASSSRQGWGTDTQYF.

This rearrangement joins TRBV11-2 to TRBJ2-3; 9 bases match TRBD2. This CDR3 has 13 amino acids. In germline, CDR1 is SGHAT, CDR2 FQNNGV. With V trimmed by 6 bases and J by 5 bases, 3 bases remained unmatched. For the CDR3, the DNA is TGTGCCAGCAGAGAACTAGCGGGAGATACGCAGTATTTT. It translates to CASRELAGDTQYF.

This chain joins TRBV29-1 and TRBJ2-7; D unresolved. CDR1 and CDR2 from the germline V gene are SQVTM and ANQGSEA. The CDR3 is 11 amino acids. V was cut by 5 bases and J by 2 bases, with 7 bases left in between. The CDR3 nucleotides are TGCAGCGTTACCCAGACCTACGAGCAGTACTTC. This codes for CSVTQTYEQYF.

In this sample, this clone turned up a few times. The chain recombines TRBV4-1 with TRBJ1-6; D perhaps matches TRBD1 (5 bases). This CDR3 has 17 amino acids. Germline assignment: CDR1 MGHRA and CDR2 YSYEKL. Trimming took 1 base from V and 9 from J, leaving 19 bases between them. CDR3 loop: CASSQVEGPRASSPLHF. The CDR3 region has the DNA TGCGCCAGCAGCCAAGTGGAGGGGCCCCGTGCGAGTTCACCCCTCCACTTT.